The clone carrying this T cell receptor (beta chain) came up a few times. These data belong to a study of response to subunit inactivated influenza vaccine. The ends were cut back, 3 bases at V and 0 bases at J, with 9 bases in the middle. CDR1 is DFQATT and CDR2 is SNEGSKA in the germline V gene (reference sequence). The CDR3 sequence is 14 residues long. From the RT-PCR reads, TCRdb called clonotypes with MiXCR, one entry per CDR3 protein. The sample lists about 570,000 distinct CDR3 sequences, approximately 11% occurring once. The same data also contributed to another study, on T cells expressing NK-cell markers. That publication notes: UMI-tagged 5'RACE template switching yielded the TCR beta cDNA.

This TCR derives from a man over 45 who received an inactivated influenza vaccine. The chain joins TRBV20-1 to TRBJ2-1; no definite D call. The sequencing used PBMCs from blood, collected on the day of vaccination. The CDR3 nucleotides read TGCAGTGCTAGTCGGCCGTCCTCCTACAATGAGCAGTTCTTC. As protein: CSASRPSSYNEQFF.